This TCR beta chain is drawn from a study of blood T cell repertoires in COVID-19. For the study at large: Acute-phase and convalescent COVID-19 samples originated in the United States, Italy and Spain. T cells, B-cell-depleted T cells, or PBMCs supplied cDNA or gDNA.

Original data processing: Amplifying reference gene primers gave estimates of nucleated cell counts. TCRdb keeps only in-frame clones here, not all; method: immunoSEQ multiplex PCR. The D gene and trimming were derived from the DNA, and the V and J assignments and clone size from that table. The sample carries 120,000 or so clones, over 70% recorded once. The CDR3 extends over 15 amino acids. Germline assignment: CDR1 SSHAT and CDR2 FNYEAQ (reference sequence). Losses at the gene ends were 5 bases for V and 2 bases for J; bases not matched to a gene: 6. A few counts support this clone. The sample taken for sequencing was peripheral blood. The clonotype comes from a man between 65 and 85 years old with acute or convalescent COVID-19. The chain carries TRBV7-7 and TRBJ1-3, with 7 bases matching TRBD1. The CDR3 spells CASSRDREAGNTIYF. CDR3 nucleotides: TGTGCCAGCAGCCGCGACAGGGAGGCTGGAAACACCATATATTTT.